The entry that follows covers one T cell receptor beta chain sequence. Its antigen is undetermined. CDR1 and CDR2 from the germline V gene are SNHLY and FYNNEI. The CDR3 sequence is 15 residues long. V lost 4 bases to trimming and J lost 7 bases; unmatched junction nucleotides: 4. In the PCR, 60 Vbeta and 13 Jbeta primers were used. Sequencing used immunoSEQ multiplex PCR; TCRdb keeps in-frame clones, though not all of them. The data contain approximately 68,000 clones, roughly 75% of them singletons. These data come from a study of cytomegalovirus exposure and HLA in healthy donors. General study findings and limits: Several of the most significant clusters appeared, in a later analysis, to be linked to common viral pathogens. The analysis excluded some indistinguishable V segments, including TRBV6-2 and TRBV6-3. The sole available immune exposure information was CMV serostatus. A later analysis linked a missense variant in DCLRE1C to the trimming of TCR beta V and J genes.

The V gene is TRBV2, the J gene TRBJ2-1, with 13 bases matching TRBD2. The receptor was derived from a woman in her twenties or thirties in good health and CMV-seropositive. The specimen sequenced was PBMCs. The CDR3 here is CASSVRGLAGNEQFF. The CDR3 DNA reads TGTGCCAGCAGTGTAAGGGGACTAGCGGGAAATGAGCAGTTCTTC. The variable domain in full, with the rest retrieved from reference TRBV2 and TRBJ2-1, is EPEVTQTPSHQVTQMGQEVILRCVPISNHLYFYWYRQILGQKVEFLVSFYNNEISEKSEIFDDQFSVERPDGSNFTLKIRSTKLEDSAMYFCASSVRGLAGNEQFFGPGTRLTVL.